The sequence of this TCR beta chain was determined in a study of blood T cell repertoires in COVID-19. Looking at the study overall: Both acute and convalescent COVID-19 samples were obtained from the United States, Italy and Spain.

The data were produced by immunoSEQ multiplex PCR, yet TCRdb's version contains in-frame clones alone and is incomplete. This sample has about 310,000 clones, with around 90% found just once. V was trimmed by 2 bases and J by 3 bases, leaving 7 bases between them. Germline CDR1 is KGHSH and CDR2 is LQKENI. The CDR3 consists of 13 residues. The clonotype originates from a young woman who had recovered from COVID-19. The J gene is TRBJ1-1, the V gene TRBV18, with D hard to call. Sequenced input: PBMCs or T cells enriched from blood (not recorded which). The CDR3 DNA is TGTGCCAGCTCACCAAGAGGATACACTGAAGCTTTCTTT. It specifies CASSPRGYTEAFF. Complete variable domain (other parts from reference TRBV18 and TRBJ1-1): NAGVMQNPRHLVRRRGQEARLRCSPMKGHSHVYWYRQLPEEGLKFMVYLQKENIIDESGMPKERFSAEFPKEGPSILRIQQVVRGDSAAYFCASSPRGYTEAFFGQGTRLTVV.